These 14 T cell receptor beta chains came from one sample sequenced in a study of cytomegalovirus exposure and HLA in healthy donors. It was with 60 Vbeta and 13 Jbeta primers that the PCR ran. Data came from immunoSEQ multiplex PCR; TCRdb stores just in-frame clones and leaves some out. Counted here are approximately 220,000 clones, around 75% occurring once; the ten biggest clones make up 1.5% to 2%. Specimen: PBMCs. These receptors originate from a woman between 25 and 40 years old in good health and CMV-seronegative.

The chain recombines TRBV9 with TRBJ1-1; no firm D call. With 4 bases removed from V and 0 bases from J, the gap between germline ends came to 13 bases. In germline, CDR1 is SGDLS, CDR2 YYNGEE. The CDR3 is 15 amino acids. The CDR3, as DNA: TGTGCCAGCAGCCCCTACCTGGGCATGAACACTGAAGCTTTCTTT. Translated: CASSPYLGMNTEAFF.

This chain connects TRBV6-6 to TRBJ2-5; D remains unclear. The V end lost 3 bases, the J end lost 1 base, and 12 bases lay between the germline ends. Looked up from germline, CDR1 is MNHNY and CDR2 is SVGAGI (reference sequence). This CDR3 is 15 amino acids long. The CDR3 nucleotides are TGTGCCAGCAGTTATTCAATCACAATCCAAGAGACCCAGTACTTC. Its translation: CASSYSITIQETQYF.

The chain couples TRBV30 to TRBJ2-1; D uncertain. V lost 3 bases to trimming and J lost 6 bases, with 6 bases between them. The CDR3 spans 11 residues. The germline V gene has CDR1 GTSNPN and CDR2 SVGIG (reference sequence). This CDR3 is CAWSASNEQFF. The DNA for the CDR3 is TGTGCCTGGAGCGCCAGCAATGAGCAGTTCTTC.

The chain joins TRBV9 to TRBJ1-3, with TRBD1 matching 7 bases. Looked up from germline, CDR1 is SGDLS and CDR2 is YYNGEE. The length of the CDR3 is 16 residues. V lost 3 bases, J lost 8 bases, and 14 bases stayed unmatched. The CDR3: CASSAILGRGMDTIYF. CDR3 in DNA: TGTGCCAGCAGCGCGATCTTAGGCAGGGGGATGGACACCATATATTTT. Looking up the rest from reference TRBV9 and TRBJ1-3 gives the full variable domain: DSGVTQTPKHLITATGQRVTLRCSPRSGDLSVYWYQQSLDQGLQFLIQYYNGEERAKGNILERFSAQQFPDLHSELNLSSLELGDSALYFCASSAILGRGMDTIYFGEGSWLTVV.

On this clone itself: Relative to the germline gene, one junction end is altered; a read error may explain this. Other DNA sequences of this sample code for an identical CDR3. J is TRBJ1-6 and V is TRBV7-9; tentatively, D is TRBD1 (5 bases). The CDR3 covers 14 residues. Per the germline V gene, CDR1 is SEHNR and CDR2 is FQNEAQ (reference sequence). The CDR3 coding sequence is TGTGCCAGCAGCTTACAGACAGAAAATTCCCCCCTCCACTTT. Residues: CASSLQTENSPLHF.

This chain connects TRBV19 to TRBJ2-2; D is undetermined. V lost 4 bases to trimming and J lost 5 bases, with 11 bases between them. The CDR3 spans 14 residues. The germline gives CDR1 LNHDA, CDR2 SQIVND (reference sequence). Written as DNA, the CDR3 is TGTGCCAGTAGTAACCAGAGGTTTACCGGGGAGCTGTTTTTT. It translates to CASSNQRFTGELFF.

The chain combines TRBV7-2 with TRBJ1-1; 8 nucleotides match TRBD1. The ends lost 0 bases at V and 7 bases at J; junction bases unmatched: 7. The CDR3 consists of 15 residues. Germline V gene lookup returns CDR1 SGHTA and CDR2 FQGNSA. The CDR3 DNA sequence: TGTGCCAGCAGCTTAGCGCTATTCGGACAGGGTGAAGCTTTCTTT. This gives the protein CASSLALFGQGEAFF.

This chain joins TRBV29-1 and TRBJ1-1; TRBD1 agrees at 8 bases. The CDR3 covers 13 residues. CDR1 SQVTM and CDR2 ANQGSEA come from the germline V gene. Trimming took 5 bases from V and 2 from J; bases not matched to a gene: 4. CDR3 amino acids: CSVRTGRNTEAFF. In nucleotides, the CDR3 is TGCAGCGTTCGGACAGGGAGAAACACTGAAGCTTTCTTT. The complete variable domain, with remaining parts taken from reference TRBV29-1 and TRBJ1-1, reads SAVISQKPSRDICQRGTSLTIQCQVDSQVTMMFWYRQQPGQSLTLIATANQGSEATYESGFVIDKFPISRPNLTFSTLTVSNMSPEDSSIYLCSVRTGRNTEAFFGQGTRLTVV.

The chain has TRBV23-1 and TRBJ1-4, with 10 bases that match TRBD1. TRBV23-1 is an open reading frame, and its role is uncertain. V lost 0 bases and J lost 8; bases outside the gene matches: 12. The CDR3 runs 18 residues. The CDR3 region has the DNA TGCGCCAGCAGTCAATCGGTCCGGACAGGGGGATATCGAGAAAAACTGTTTTTT. This gives the protein CASSQSVRTGGYREKLFF.

This rearrangement joins TRBV6-5 to TRBJ2-3, with 9 bases fitting TRBD1. The CDR3 covers 16 residues. V trimming: 2 bases; J trimming: 4 bases; junction bases outside the gene matches: 7. Germline V CDR1 and CDR2: MNHEY, SVGAGI. CDR3 coding DNA: TGTGCCAGCAGTTACGGATCCGGGACAGGGCCAGATACGCAGTATTTT. Translated: CASSYGSGTGPDTQYF.

V gene TRBV6-5 combines with J gene TRBJ1-2; D gene uncertain. This CDR3 spans 16 amino acids. The germline V and J ends were trimmed by 0 bases and 1 base, with 12 bases remaining between them. The germline gives CDR1 MNHEY, CDR2 SVGAGI. CDR3 protein: CASSYSAGTYNYGYTF. The CDR3 DNA reads TGTGCCAGCAGTTACTCGGCAGGCACTTATAACTATGGCTACACCTTC.

The chain recombines TRBV4-1 with TRBJ1-1; D ambiguous. The CDR3 is 14 residues long. CDR1 is MGHRA, CDR2 YSYEKL, per germline. V was clipped by 1 base and J by 7 bases, with 13 bases between them. CDR3 protein: CASSQVHLQSEAFF. DNA for the CDR3: TGCGCCAGCAGCCAAGTTCACTTACAGAGTGAAGCTTTCTTT.

The CDR3 loop reads CASSLEGVLAKNIQYF. In DNA form, the CDR3 reads TGCGCCAGCAGCTTGGAGGGGGTCTTGGCCAAAAACATTCAGTACTTC. This sequence joins TRBV5-1 and TRBJ2-4; D is perhaps TRBD1 (6 bases). V was trimmed by 0 bases and J by 1 base, leaving 11 bases between them. This CDR3 is built from 16 residues. The germline gives CDR1 SGHRS, CDR2 YFSETQ. The complete variable domain, with remaining parts taken from reference TRBV5-1 and TRBJ2-4, reads KAGVTQTPRYLIKTRGQQVTLSCSPISGHRSVSWYQQTPGQGLQFLFEYFSETQRNKGNFPGRFSGRQFSNSRSEMNVSTLELGDSALYLCASSLEGVLAKNIQYFGAGTRLSVL.

This chain connects TRBV30 to TRBJ1-4; 9 nucleotides match TRBD1. Per germline, CDR1 GTSNPN and CDR2 SVGIG (reference sequence). The ends lost 2 bases at V and 12 bases at J; junction bases unmatched: 13. This CDR3 has 15 residues. CDR3 in amino acids: CAWSRRQGVRFELFF. The CDR3 DNA reads TGTGCCTGGAGTAGACGACAGGGGGTCCGCTTTGAACTGTTTTTT. The whole variable domain, filled in from reference TRBV30 and TRBJ1-4, reads SQTIHQWPATLVQPVGSPLSLECTVEGTSNPNLYWYRQAAGRGLQLLFYSVGIGQISSEVPQNLSASRPQDRQFILSSKKLLLSDSGFYLCAWSRRQGVRFELFFGSGTQLSVL.